A single sample is the source of the 30 T cell receptor beta chains below, sequenced in a study of CD8+ T cells in alopecia areata. Investigators isolated RNA and reverse transcribed it into cDNA to act as the sequencing template. Here immunoSEQ multiplex PCR was the method, and the copy in TCRdb shows in-frame clones only, minus some. The sample records nearly 200,000 clones, 58% being singletons. As to treatment: oral pan-JAK inhibitor, 5-10 mg twice daily. Sequencing was performed on CD4+ T cells sorted from blood, taken at week 24, from a patient treated with tofacitinib. These receptors all come from a human donor with alopecia areata.

This chain joins TRBV7-2 and TRBJ1-2, with TRBD1 matching over 7 bases. Per the germline V gene, CDR1 is SGHTA and CDR2 is FQGNSA. J lost 3 bases, V lost 2 bases, and 3 bases had no gene match. This CDR3 comprises 14 residues. CDR3 protein: CASSLMGQHYGYTF. The CDR3 DNA reads as TGTGCCAGCAGCTTAATGGGACAGCACTATGGCTACACCTTC.

This sequence joins TRBV5-8 and TRBJ1-5; 7 positions agree with TRBD1. CDR1 and CDR2 from the germline V gene are SGHTS and YDEGEE. The CDR3 length is 12 residues. The V gene end was trimmed by 4 bases and the J gene end by 12 bases; junction bases not matched to a gene: 7. DNA of the CDR3: TGTGCCAGCAGCCTGGACAGGACACGCCAGCATTTT. Its protein is CASSLDRTRQHF.

This chain connects TRBV6-5 to TRBJ2-2; D not resolved. The CDR3 consists of 14 residues. V lost 6 bases, J lost 3 bases, and 11 bases lay in between. The germline CDR1 and CDR2 sequences are MNHEY and SVGAGI. CDR3 sequence (DNA): TGTGCCAGCAGCCCACAAGAGGACACCGGGGAGCTGTTTTTT. Protein: CASSPQEDTGELFF.

This clone was observed a few times. The chain employs TRBV28 and TRBJ1-2, with TRBD1 matching 7 bases. CDR1 MDHEN and CDR2 SYDVKM come from the germline V gene. Losses at the gene ends were 5 bases for V and 6 bases for J; bases not matched to a gene: 6. CDR3 length equals 13 residues. DNA of the CDR3: TGTGCCAGCAGTGCCAGACAGGGAGATGGCTACACCTTC. It translates to CASSARQGDGYTF.

V and J are TRBV4-2 and TRBJ1-3; D remains unclear. V shed 0 bases and J shed 4 bases, with 4 bases lying between them. The germline CDR1 and CDR2 sequences are LGHNA and YNFKEQ. The CDR3 has 13 residues. CDR3 sequence (DNA): TGTGCCAGCAGCCAAGATGTGGGAAACACCATATATTTT. Translated: CASSQDVGNTIYF.

The CDR3 sequence: CASSQGLAGGSYNEQFF. Written as DNA, the CDR3 is TGCGCCAGCAGCCAAGGTTTAGCGGGAGGCTCCTACAATGAGCAGTTCTTC. The chain uses TRBV4-3 and TRBJ2-1, with TRBD2 identical over 10 bases. In germline, CDR1 is LGHNA, CDR2 YSLEER. With 1 base clipped from V and 0 bases from J, the junction kept 3 bases outside the gene matches. This CDR3 has 17 residues.

DNA for the CDR3: TGTGCCAGCAGTGAAGGGGACGAGACCCAGTACTTC. Translation: CASSEGDETQYF. The chain is built from TRBV2 and TRBJ2-5; D possibly matches TRBD1 or TRBD2 (5 bases each). V dropped 1 base and J dropped 5 bases, with 5 bases sitting between them. Germline V gives CDR1 SNHLY, CDR2 FYNNEI. There are 12 residues in the CDR3.

The chain joins TRBV5-1 to TRBJ2-2, with TRBD1 matching 9 bases. Germline V gene data show CDR1 as SGHRS and CDR2 as YFSETQ. This CDR3 spans 14 amino acids. The junction had 2 bases not matched to a gene; V was cut back by 3 bases and J by 5 bases. CDR3 DNA: TGCGCCAGCAGCTCAGGACAGGGGACCGGGGAGCTGTTTTTT. As protein: CASSSGQGTGELFF.

This rearrangement joins TRBV30 to TRBJ1-1; the D is unclear. The CDR3 covers 15 residues. Per the germline V gene, CDR1 is GTSNPN and CDR2 is SVGIG (reference sequence). V lost 0 bases and J 4 bases, leaving 15 bases between the germline ends. The CDR3 coding sequence is TGTGCCTGGAGTGTATTAAGGAGTTACAGCACTGAAGCTTTCTTT. This codes for CAWSVLRSYSTEAFF.

The sample holds a few counts of this clone. The gene calls are TRBV2 and TRBJ2-3, with 7 nucleotides matching TRBD1. The CDR3 consists of 14 residues. The germline gives CDR1 SNHLY, CDR2 FYNNEI. The J segment lost 6 bases and the V segment lost 7 bases, leaving 10 bases of the junction unmatched. The CDR3 sequence: CASTRVDRDDTQYF. CDR3 nucleotide sequence: TGTGCCAGCACCCGTGTCGACAGGGATGATACGCAGTATTTT.

V gene TRBV5-1 combines with J gene TRBJ2-1, with D possibly being TRBD2 (8 bases). This CDR3 has 14 amino acids. V shed 7 bases and J shed 9 bases, with 20 bases lying between them. CDR1 and CDR2 from the germline V gene are SGHRS and YFSETQ. CDR3 sequence reads: CASSGTAGGGEQFF. CDR3 nucleotides: TGCGCCAGCTCCGGGACAGCCGGGGGGGGTGAGCAGTTCTTC.

The V gene is TRBV27, the J gene TRBJ1-2, with 8 bases identical to TRBD1. Trimming at V came to 6 bases and at J to 2 bases, leaving 17 bases not matched to a gene. The germline V gene has CDR1 MNHEY and CDR2 SMNVEV (reference sequence). The CDR3 is 18 amino acids. The CDR3 DNA follows: TGTGCCAGCAGACCCGTGGCAGGGGGCGTCCCGCCAAACTATGGCTACACCTTC. Translating it yields CASRPVAGGVPPNYGYTF.

The chain has TRBV7-9 and TRBJ2-5; D gene unclear. The length of the CDR3 is 12 residues. Germline V lookup: CDR1 SEHNR, CDR2 FQNEAQ (reference sequence). V lost 5 bases and J 5 bases, leaving 9 bases between the germline ends. In nucleotides, the CDR3 is TGTGCCAGCAGCCCACGTGCGGAGACCCAGTACTTC. Protein: CASSPRAETQYF.

This clone was recorded a few times. This sequence joins TRBV18 and TRBJ2-3; 11 positions match TRBD1. The CDR3 runs to 16 residues. CDR1 is KGHSH and CDR2 is LQKENI in the germline V gene. Trimming at V came to 3 bases and at J to 5 bases, leaving 7 bases not matched to a gene. CDR3 nucleotides: TGTGCCAGCTCACCTCCCGGACAGGGGGCTAGAGATACGCAGTATTTT. Translation gives CASSPPGQGARDTQYF. The variable domain in full, completed from reference TRBV18 and TRBJ2-3, reads NAGVMQNPRHLVRRRGQEARLRCSPMKGHSHVYWYRQLPEEGLKFMVYLQKENIIDESGMPKERFSAEFPKEGPSILRIQQVVRGDSAAYFCASSPPGQGARDTQYFGPGTRLTVL.

The rearrangement joins TRBV27 to TRBJ2-5; 11 nucleotides agree with TRBD2. The J call may not be correct, given that the DNA end is closer to TRBJ2-7. The CDR3 runs 14 residues. Germline V CDR1 and CDR2: MNHEY, SMNVEV (reference sequence). The CDR3 region has the DNA TGTGCCAGCAGTCGACTAGCGGGGCCCTACGAGCAGTACTTC. Translated: CASSRLAGPYEQYF.

The chain employs TRBV29-1 and TRBJ2-3; the match to TRBD1 covers 7 bases. The CDR3 is made up of 15 amino acids. V lost 6 bases, J lost 2 bases, and 11 bases stayed unmatched. Germline V gene lookup returns CDR1 SQVTM and CDR2 ANQGSEA. The CDR3 is CSVGTGTANTDTQYF. The DNA of the CDR3 is TGCAGCGTAGGAACCGGGACAGCGAACACAGATACGCAGTATTTT.

The chain employs TRBV4-1 and TRBJ2-5, with 11 nucleotides matching TRBD2. Germline V gives CDR1 MGHRA, CDR2 YSYEKL. CDR3 length: 15 amino acids. V was clipped by 2 bases and J by 2 bases; unmatched bases: 1. CDR3 amino acids: CASSQPSGRQETQYF. The CDR3 DNA sequence: TGCGCCAGCAGCCAACCTAGCGGGAGGCAAGAGACCCAGTACTTC.

This clone showed up just a few times. The chain uses TRBV7-9 and TRBJ2-5; D is uncertain. Germline CDR1 reads SEHNR; CDR2 reads FQNEAQ (reference sequence). The ends were cut back, 1 base at V and 5 bases at J, with 14 bases in the middle. The CDR3 has 15 residues. As DNA, the CDR3 is TGTGCCAGCAGCTTAGGGGCTCGGGTCGGGGAGACCCAGTACTTC. As protein: CASSLGARVGETQYF.

V gene TRBV4-1 combines with J gene TRBJ2-5, with D possibly being TRBD2 (5 bases). Trimming stripped 4 bases from V and 5 bases from J, with 11 bases between. Germline V lookup: CDR1 MGHRA, CDR2 YSYEKL. The CDR3 extends over 13 amino acids. CDR3 in amino acids: CASSRARRETQYF. The CDR3 DNA reads as TGCGCCAGCAGCCGAGCTCGGAGGGAGACCCAGTACTTC.

This clone was seen a handful of times. The J gene is TRBJ2-1, the V gene TRBV7-2; D may be TRBD2 (6 bases). The CDR3 has 14 residues. With 3 bases removed from V and 4 bases from J, the gap between germline ends came to 10 bases. Germline V CDR1 and CDR2: SGHTA, FQGNSA. The CDR3 region has the DNA TGTGCCAGCAGCTTTAGAGCGGGTTACAATGAGCAGTTCTTC. Protein product: CASSFRAGYNEQFF.

Comments on this clone: Other nucleotide sequences in the sample specify the same CDR3. V is TRBV5-6 and J is TRBJ1-4; 9 bases line up with TRBD1. This CDR3 contains 14 residues. V dropped 3 bases and J dropped 6; count of bases not matched to a gene: 3. Germline V gene lookup returns CDR1 SGHDT and CDR2 YYEEEE. CDR3 DNA sequence: TGTGCCAGCAGCTCCAGGACAGGGGATGAAAAACTGTTTTTT. This encodes CASSSRTGDEKLFF.

Here the CDR3 reads CASSPTSRTEYGYTF. DNA of the CDR3: TGTGCCAGCAGCCCCACCTCCAGGACGGAATATGGCTACACCTTC. The chain recombines TRBV9 with TRBJ1-2; no definite D call. Germline V lookup: CDR1 SGDLS, CDR2 YYNGEE. The CDR3 extends over 15 amino acids. V was shortened by 4 bases and J by 5 bases, with 18 bases between the two germline ends. Full variable domain (remainder filled in from reference TRBV9 and TRBJ1-2): DSGVTQTPKHLITATGQRVTLRCSPRSGDLSVYWYQQSLDQGLQFLIQYYNGEERAKGNILERFSAQQFPDLHSELNLSSLELGDSALYFCASSPTSRTEYGYTFGSGTRLTVV.

The chain recombines TRBV7-6 with TRBJ2-1, with a weak D call TRBD1 (5 bases). This CDR3 has 15 residues. Per germline, CDR1 SGHVS and CDR2 FNYEAQ. The V end was cut by 8 bases, the J end by 1 base, with 15 bases between. This chain's CDR3 is CASSSRGQSYNEQFF. The CDR3 DNA sequence: TGTGCCAGCTCCTCAAGGGGCCAATCCTACAATGAGCAGTTCTTC.

The chain uses TRBV4-1 and TRBJ2-3; D unclear. The CDR3 totals 16 residues. Germline V gives CDR1 MGHRA, CDR2 YSYEKL. Trimming took off 4 bases at V and 4 bases at J, with 18 bases between the two ends. The CDR3 is CASSPTASRASDTQYF. In DNA, the CDR3 is TGCGCCAGCAGCCCTACTGCTTCTAGGGCGTCAGATACGCAGTATTTT.

The chain recombines TRBV28 with TRBJ1-2, with D maybe TRBD1 (6 bases). CDR3 length: 15 amino acids. Per germline, CDR1 MDHEN and CDR2 SYDVKM. V was clipped by 5 bases and J by 8 bases, with 21 bases between them. CDR3 sequence reads: CASSQSDPGGRGYTF. The CDR3 DNA sequence: TGTGCCAGCAGTCAATCGGACCCCGGGGGGCGAGGCTACACCTTC.

The chain uses TRBV6-5 and TRBJ2-5; 9 bases are shared with TRBD2. There are 15 residues in the CDR3. Germline V gene lookup returns CDR1 MNHEY and CDR2 SVGAGI. Unmatched junction bases numbered 7, after V lost 6 bases and J lost 2 bases. CDR3 loop: CASSRGLATQETQYF. The CDR3 DNA reads as TGTGCCAGCAGCCGGGGACTAGCTACTCAAGAGACCCAGTACTTC.

This clone has at least ten counts. The chain joins TRBV19 to TRBJ1-2, with 8 bases identical to TRBD1. The CDR3 is 13 residues long. V shed 5 bases and J 3 bases; nucleotides not matched to a gene: 2. The V gene's germline CDR1 is LNHDA and CDR2 SQIVND (reference sequence). The chain's CDR3 is CASSPQGDYGYTF. The CDR3 DNA follows: TGTGCCAGTAGTCCACAGGGGGACTATGGCTACACCTTC.

This clone was seen a handful of times. The chain links TRBV14 to TRBJ2-2, with TRBD1 identical over 7 bases. With 1 base clipped from V and 1 base from J, the junction kept 3 bases outside the gene matches. The CDR3 is made up of 16 amino acids. In germline, CDR1 is SGHDN, CDR2 FVKESK. The CDR3 DNA reads TGTGCCAGCAGCCAAGTTGGACAGGTGAACACCGGGGAGCTGTTTTTT. Translation gives CASSQVGQVNTGELFF.

The rearrangement uses TRBV9 and TRBJ2-1; 12 nucleotides match TRBD2. Germline V gives CDR1 SGDLS, CDR2 YYNGEE. V trimming: 4 bases; J trimming: 4 bases; junction bases outside the gene matches: 12. The CDR3 runs to 18 residues. This chain's CDR3 is CASSKQRLAGALYNEQFF. The CDR3 DNA reads as TGTGCCAGCAGCAAACAACGACTAGCGGGGGCTCTGTACAATGAGCAGTTCTTC.

In its sample, this clone was seen a few times. The CDR3 region is CASSEALGGAYEQYF. Written as DNA, the CDR3 is TGTGCCAGCAGTGAAGCGTTAGGAGGCGCGTACGAGCAGTACTTC. The chain employs TRBV6-1 and TRBJ2-7; maybe TRBD2 (5 bases). Trimming took 0 bases from V and 4 from J, leaving 13 bases between them. The CDR3 has 15 amino acids. The germline gives CDR1 MNHNS, CDR2 SASEGT.